One and the same sample provided the 23 T cell receptor beta chains below, sequenced in a study of cytomegalovirus exposure and HLA in healthy donors. With 60 Vbeta and 13 Jbeta primers, the PCR was carried out. This table comes from immunoSEQ multiplex PCR, and its TCRdb copy is limited to in-frame clones, with some not included. The table records about 250,000 clones, approximately 81% of them present only once. The sample taken for sequencing was PBMCs. Receptors were obtained from a girl aged 2-10 years in good health and CMV-seronegative.

J is TRBJ2-2 and V is TRBV7-7; D ambiguous. This CDR3 is built from 15 residues. V was clipped by 1 base and J by 3 bases, with 9 bases between them. The V gene's germline CDR1 is SSHAT and CDR2 FNYEAQ (reference sequence). For the CDR3, the DNA is TGTGCCAGCAGCTTAGGGCAGGCCCACACCGGGGAGCTGTTTTTT. It encodes CASSLGQAHTGELFF.

CDR3 sequence: CASSGRDGTDTQYF. The CDR3 region has the DNA TGTGCCAGCAGCGGGAGGGACGGCACAGATACGCAGTATTTT. The chain uses TRBV6-1 and TRBJ2-3, with TRBD2 identical over 8 bases. The CDR3 runs to 14 residues. The J segment lost 1 base and the V segment lost 6 bases, leaving 3 bases of the junction unmatched. CDR1 and CDR2 (germline): MNHNS, SASEGT.

This chain links TRBV27 with TRBJ2-6, with 7 bases matching TRBD1. Germline CDR1 and CDR2: MNHEY and SMNVEV (reference sequence). The trim removed 5 bases at V and 2 bases at J, leaving 12 bases unmatched. CDR3 length equals 18 residues. The chain's CDR3 is CASSPGTVGLPGANVLTF. The CDR3 nucleotides read TGTGCCAGCAGTCCCGGGACAGTTGGCCTCCCTGGGGCCAACGTCCTGACTTTC.

J is TRBJ1-2 and V is TRBV19, with 8 nucleotides matching TRBD1. Germline CDR1 is LNHDA and CDR2 is SQIVND (reference sequence). Trimming at V came to 3 bases and at J to 8 bases, leaving 8 bases not matched to a gene. CDR3 length: 14 amino acids. The CDR3 spells CASSIRQGAGGYTF. CDR3 nucleotide sequence: TGTGCCAGTAGTATTCGGCAGGGGGCTGGGGGCTACACCTTC.

This chain links TRBV6-1 with TRBJ1-1; perhaps TRBD1 as D (5 bases). Germline CDR1 and CDR2: MNHNS and SASEGT. The CDR3 spans 12 residues. The ends were cut back, 8 bases at V and 7 bases at J, with 14 bases in the middle. DNA for the CDR3: TGTGCCAGCTGGCGAGATAGGGGTGAAGCTTTCTTT. Protein: CASWRDRGEAFF.

V and J are TRBV19 and TRBJ1-2; 7 bases are a match to TRBD1. The germline CDR1 and CDR2 sequences are LNHDA and SQIVND (reference sequence). V shed 7 bases and J 6 bases; nucleotides not matched to a gene: 11. The CDR3 has 14 amino acids. This CDR3 reads CASTPQDRLHGYTF. CDR3 DNA sequence: TGTGCCAGTACCCCCCAGGACAGGCTCCATGGCTACACCTTC.

This rearrangement joins TRBV9 to TRBJ2-5, with 7 bases fitting TRBD1. Germline loops: CDR1 SGDLS, CDR2 YYNGEE. With V trimmed by 3 bases and J by 2 bases, 4 bases remained unmatched. The CDR3 has 14 residues. CDR3 in DNA: TGTGCCAGCAGCGCGGGGACAGCTCAAGAGACCCAGTACTTC. It is translated as CASSAGTAQETQYF.

J is TRBJ2-1 and V is TRBV2; 13 bases match TRBD2. The CDR3 consists of 16 residues. Germline V gene sequence: CDR1 SNHLY, CDR2 FYNNEI. V shed 4 bases and J 6 bases; nucleotides not matched to a gene: 6. CDR3: CASSGTSGRFGNEQFF. The CDR3 bases are TGTGCCAGCAGTGGGACTAGCGGGAGATTTGGCAATGAGCAGTTCTTC. Using reference TRBV2 and TRBJ2-1 for the parts outside the CDR3, the full variable domain is EPEVTQTPSHQVTQMGQEVILRCVPISNHLYFYWYRQILGQKVEFLVSFYNNEISEKSEIFDDQFSVERPDGSNFTLKIRSTKLEDSAMYFCASSGTSGRFGNEQFFGPGTRLTVL.

This chain joins TRBV6-5 and TRBJ1-1, with 9 bases fitting TRBD1. The CDR3 totals 13 residues. Germline V gene lookup returns CDR1 MNHEY and CDR2 SVGAGI. The J segment lost 12 bases and the V segment lost 0 bases, leaving 5 bases of the junction unmatched. The CDR3 reads CASSYSTGGLTFF. The CDR3 DNA sequence: TGTGCCAGCAGTTACTCGACAGGGGGACTGACTTTCTTT.

The CDR3 region has the DNA TGTGCCAGCAGGCCCTACGGGCAGGGGGCTGGCTACACCTTC. It specifies CASRPYGQGAGYTF. The J gene is TRBJ1-2, the V gene TRBV6-5; 8 positions match TRBD1. V lost 6 bases and J lost 7; bases outside the gene matches: 10. This CDR3 is 14 amino acids long. CDR1 and CDR2 (germline): MNHEY, SVGAGI.

This CDR3 is CASSHLPTGGTYEQYF. The DNA of the CDR3 is TGCGCCAGCAGCCACCTTCCAACAGGGGGAACCTACGAGCAGTACTTC. The chain has TRBV5-1 and TRBJ2-7, with 8 bases identical to TRBD1. The CDR3 contains 16 residues. CDR1 is SGHRS and CDR2 is YFSETQ in the germline V gene. Trimming at V came to 4 bases and at J to 2 bases, leaving 11 bases not matched to a gene.

The gene calls are TRBV5-1 and TRBJ1-1; D gene ambiguous. Trimming took 7 bases from V and 0 from J, leaving 13 bases between them. The germline CDR1 and CDR2 sequences are SGHRS and YFSETQ. The CDR3 covers 14 residues. CDR3 residues: CASRERLLNTEAFF. In nucleotides, the CDR3 is TGCGCCAGCCGCGAACGGTTACTGAACACTGAAGCTTTCTTT.

This clone was counted a few times. The V and J genes are TRBV29-1 and TRBJ1-1; D possibly corresponds to TRBD1 (6 bases). The V gene lost 0 bases and the J gene lost 7 bases, with 18 bases spanning the gap. The CDR3 extends over 15 amino acids. Germline V CDR1 and CDR2: SQVTM, ANQGSEA. The CDR3 DNA reads as TGCAGCGTTGAAGAAGGGGGGGATTATAATGGTGAAGCTTTCTTT. The encoded protein is CSVEEGGDYNGEAFF.

The chain combines TRBV5-4 with TRBJ2-3; maybe TRBD2 (5 bases). Between the trimmed V and J ends, which lost 0 bases and 2 bases, there was a span of 7 bases. Germline assignment: CDR1 SGHNT and CDR2 YYREEE (reference sequence). This CDR3 region has 14 residues. CDR3 residues: CASSLDRDTDTQYF. For the CDR3, the DNA is TGTGCCAGCAGCTTGGACCGGGACACAGATACGCAGTATTTT.

The chain combines TRBV10-2 with TRBJ1-5; TRBD1 aligns across 9 bases. The junction had 9 bases not matched to a gene; V was cut back by 2 bases and J by 1 base. CDR3 length: 18 amino acids. Looked up from germline, CDR1 is WSHSY and CDR2 is SAAADI. In DNA form, the CDR3 reads TGCGCCAGCAGTGAGAGGACAGGGGACTGCTCGAGCAATCAGCCCCAGCATTTT. Translation: CASSERTGDCSSNQPQHF.

V gene TRBV5-1 combines with J gene TRBJ1-3; no firm D call. This CDR3 is built from 13 residues. Germline CDR1 and CDR2: SGHRS and YFSETQ. Trimming left V 7 bases short and J 6 bases short, with 14 bases between. As DNA, the CDR3 is TGCGCCAGCGCCAAGGGCGGGGAAAACACCATATATTTT. Protein: CASAKGGENTIYF.

This chain connects TRBV10-2 to TRBJ2-2, with 8 bases that match TRBD1. The CDR3 consists of 14 residues. Germline values: CDR1 WSHSY, CDR2 SAAADI. J gave up 7 bases and V 2 bases, and 3 bases lay outside the gene matches. The CDR3, as DNA: TGCGCCAGCAGTGAGAGACAGGGGATCGGGGAGCTGTTTTTT. Translation: CASSERQGIGELFF.

This clone was counted a single time. The CDR3 sequence is CSVEQGLLNTQYF. In nucleotides, the CDR3 is TGCAGCGTTGAACAGGGGTTGTTGAATACGCAGTATTTT. The rearrangement uses TRBV29-1 and TRBJ2-3; D possibly corresponds to TRBD1 (6 bases). Germline CDR1 reads SQVTM; CDR2 reads ANQGSEA. V was clipped by 2 bases and J by 7 bases, with 13 bases between them. This CDR3 contains 13 residues.

The rearrangement uses TRBV4-2 and TRBJ1-2; D perhaps matches TRBD1 (6 bases). Germline CDR1 and CDR2: LGHNA and YNFKEQ. Trimming removed 0 bases at V and 8 bases at J, with 22 bases between. The CDR3 runs to 17 residues. Written as DNA, the CDR3 is TGTGCCAGCAGCCAAGATGCCGGGTACAGGGAGTCGGACGGCTACACCTTC. Amino acid sequence: CASSQDAGYRESDGYTF.

The V gene is TRBV6-1, the J gene TRBJ2-5; no firm D call. V was trimmed by 5 bases and J by 1 base, leaving 11 bases between them. The CDR3 runs 14 residues. Germline assignment: CDR1 MNHNS and CDR2 SASEGT. The CDR3 DNA reads TGTGCCAGCAGTCCCTACCTCCTCCAAGAGACCCAGTACTTC. The encoded protein is CASSPYLLQETQYF.

This clone came up once. The chain carries TRBV30 and TRBJ2-3; TRBD1 agrees at 8 bases. CDR3 length equals 14 residues. J was trimmed by 4 bases and V by 0 bases; bases with no gene match: 3. Looked up from germline, CDR1 is GTSNPN and CDR2 is SVGIG (reference sequence). The CDR3 DNA reads TGTGCCTGGAGTGTACCAGGGGGCGCAGATACGCAGTATTTT. Translation gives CAWSVPGGADTQYF.

This clone was seen more than once but under ten times. The germline gene is not matched at one end of the junction; a read error may be the cause. J is TRBJ1-4 and V is TRBV6-5, with D hard to call. The CDR3 spans 16 residues. The germline V gene has CDR1 MNHEY and CDR2 SVGAGI. CDR3 protein: CASSNSVGRANEKLFF. Written as DNA, the CDR3 is TGTGCCAGCAGTAACTCAGTCGGGAGGGCTAATGAAAAACTGTTTTTT.

The V call is TRBV6-1, the J call TRBJ1-5, with unresolved D. The ends were cut back, 7 bases at V and 4 bases at J, with 14 bases in the middle. The CDR3 extends over 14 amino acids. The V gene's germline CDR1 is MNHNS and CDR2 SASEGT. The CDR3 sequence: CASTVPPRNQPQHF. CDR3 sequence (DNA): TGTGCCAGCACCGTCCCCCCGAGAAATCAGCCCCAGCATTTT.